The T cell receptor beta chain under discussion was sequenced for a study of blood T cell repertoires in COVID-19. Turning to the study itself: Samples came from the United States, Italy and Spain, spanning acute and convalescent COVID-19. From T cells, B-cell-depleted T cells, or PBMCs came the material, which was cDNA or gDNA.

In the original analysis: The assay estimated nucleated cells by amplifying reference gene primers. Method: immunoSEQ multiplex PCR; TCRdb's copy keeps in-frame clones and lacks some. For V, J and clone size, that table is used; D and trimming come from the DNA. The table lists tens of thousands of clones, about 91% of them singletons, with roughly 6% in the top ten. Germline V CDR1 and CDR2: MNHEY, SVGAGI. With 6 bases removed from V and 4 bases from J, the gap between germline ends came to 13 bases. This CDR3 comprises 14 residues. This TCR derives from a woman of 80 years or more with acute or convalescent COVID-19. Sequenced sample: peripheral blood. The rearrangement links TRBV6-5 to TRBJ1-5; the D gene is possibly TRBD1 (6 bases). The CDR3 DNA is TGTGCCAGCAGGGGGGGGCAATGGAATCAGCCCCAGCATTTT. Translation gives CASRGGQWNQPQHF.